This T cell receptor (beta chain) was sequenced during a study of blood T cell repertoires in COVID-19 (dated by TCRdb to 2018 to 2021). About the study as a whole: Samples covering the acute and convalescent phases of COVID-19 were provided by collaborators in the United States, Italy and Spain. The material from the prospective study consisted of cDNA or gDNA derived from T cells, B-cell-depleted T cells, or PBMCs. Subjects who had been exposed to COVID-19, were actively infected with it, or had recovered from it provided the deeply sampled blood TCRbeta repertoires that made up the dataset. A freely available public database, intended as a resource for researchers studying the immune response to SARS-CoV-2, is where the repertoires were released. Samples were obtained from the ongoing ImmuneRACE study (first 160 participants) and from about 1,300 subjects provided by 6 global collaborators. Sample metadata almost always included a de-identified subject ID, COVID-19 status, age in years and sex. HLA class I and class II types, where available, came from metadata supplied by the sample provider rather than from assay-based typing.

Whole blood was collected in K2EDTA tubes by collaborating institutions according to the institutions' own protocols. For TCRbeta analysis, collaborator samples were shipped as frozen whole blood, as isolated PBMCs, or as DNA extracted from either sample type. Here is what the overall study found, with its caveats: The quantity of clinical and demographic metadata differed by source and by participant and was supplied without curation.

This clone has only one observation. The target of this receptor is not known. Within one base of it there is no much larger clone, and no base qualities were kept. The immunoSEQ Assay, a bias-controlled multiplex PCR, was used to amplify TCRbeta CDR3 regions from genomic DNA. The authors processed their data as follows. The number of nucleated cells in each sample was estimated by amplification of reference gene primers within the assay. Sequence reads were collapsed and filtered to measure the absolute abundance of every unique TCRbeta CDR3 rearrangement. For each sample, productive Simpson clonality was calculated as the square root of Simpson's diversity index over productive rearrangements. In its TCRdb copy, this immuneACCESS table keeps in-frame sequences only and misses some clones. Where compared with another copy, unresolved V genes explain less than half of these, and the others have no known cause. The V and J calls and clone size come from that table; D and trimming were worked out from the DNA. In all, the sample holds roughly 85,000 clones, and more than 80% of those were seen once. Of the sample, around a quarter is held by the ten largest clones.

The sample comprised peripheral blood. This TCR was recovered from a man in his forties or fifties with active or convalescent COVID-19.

The DNA is TGTGCCACCAGTGTCGGGAATGGCTACACCTTC. The encoded protein is CATSVGNGYTF. The V and J segments used are TRBV24-1 and TRBJ1-2, with the D gene not clear enough to name. The germline V gene provides CDR1 KGHDR and CDR2 SFDVKD. Reading from cysteine to phenylalanine, the CDR3 counts 11 amino acids. Only CDR3 DNA remains: 33 bases, in frame from the first base. The germline ends are 6 bases apart after V is trimmed by 5 bases and J by 6 bases.